This passage covers 28 T cell receptor beta chains from one sample sequenced in a study of T cells in Graves' hyperthyroidism and ophthalmopathy. TCR beta CDR3 regions were amplified from RNA. An initial round of RT-PCR targeting the TCR CDR3 relied on the HTBI primer set. MiXCR was run by TCRdb on the multiplex PCR reads, yielding one entry per CDR3 protein. The sample consists of 500,000 to 750,000 distinct CDR3 sequences, about 14% of them appearing once. The material sequenced was blood. Receptor source: a woman under 30 with Graves' ophthalmopathy.

This clonotype was recorded many times. The V gene is TRBV28, the J gene TRBJ2-7; 16 positions match TRBD2. This CDR3 comprises 16 residues. Germline trimming cut 7 bases from V and 6 bases from J; bases unmatched to any gene: 9. Germline V CDR1 and CDR2: MDHEN, SYDVKM. The CDR3 DNA follows: TGTGCCAGCAAAGGGACTAGCGGGAGGGCCCACTCCGAGCAGTACTTC. Translation: CASKGTSGRAHSEQYF.

The sample holds many counts of this clonotype. This chain connects TRBV6-1 to TRBJ2-7; 10 bases fit TRBD1. V trimming: 5 bases; J trimming: 1 base; junction bases outside the gene matches: 8. Germline loops: CDR1 MNHNS, CDR2 SASEGT. The CDR3 is made up of 16 amino acids. DNA of the CDR3: TGTGCCAGCAGTAAACCTGACAGGGGGCAATCCTACGAGCAGTACTTC. This translates into CASSKPDRGQSYEQYF.

This clonotype showed up just a few times. The chain uses TRBV5-6 and TRBJ2-2; TRBD2 matches at 10 bases. CDR1 is SGHDT and CDR2 is YYEEEE in the germline V gene. Trimming took 0 bases from V and 4 from J; bases not matched to a gene: 3. This CDR3 comprises 16 residues. CDR3 residues: CASSLGASGSTGELFF. The CDR3 DNA reads TGTGCCAGCAGCTTGGGGGCTAGCGGGAGCACCGGGGAGCTGTTTTTT.

This clonotype was counted ten times or more. V is TRBV20-1 and J is TRBJ2-7; D call uncertain. V was trimmed by 6 bases and J by 2 bases, leaving 14 bases between them. The germline gives CDR1 DFQATT, CDR2 SNEGSKA (reference sequence). The CDR3 runs 13 residues. This chain's CDR3 is CSAPPDGAYEQYF. The CDR3 DNA sequence: TGCAGTGCCCCGCCTGACGGAGCCTACGAGCAGTACTTC.

Ten or more counts support this clonotype. The chain links TRBV28 to TRBJ2-5; D not certain. The germline V and J ends were trimmed by 5 bases and 4 bases, with 20 bases remaining between them. CDR1 and CDR2 (germline): MDHEN, SYDVKM. This CDR3 contains 16 residues. The CDR3 nucleotides are TGTGCCAGCAGTCCCCTAGAGGAGAACGACCGAGAGACCCAGTACTTC. Amino acids: CASSPLEENDRETQYF.

The chain recombines TRBV5-4 with TRBJ2-2, with D possibly being TRBD1 (7 bases). The CDR3 is made up of 17 amino acids. With 1 base removed from V and 5 bases from J, the gap between germline ends came to 18 bases. Per the germline V gene, CDR1 is SGHNT and CDR2 is YYREEE (reference sequence). CDR3 amino acids: CASSLYLGGRGTGELFF. CDR3 DNA sequence: TGTGCCAGCAGCTTGTATTTAGGGGGCCGGGGGACCGGGGAGCTGTTTTTT.

This clonotype has just a few counts. V is TRBV27 and J is TRBJ2-2; 7 bases map to TRBD1. The CDR3 has 15 residues. V shed 5 bases, J shed 5 bases, and the junction held 8 bases outside the gene matches. Germline loops: CDR1 MNHEY, CDR2 SMNVEV (reference sequence). Here the CDR3 reads CASSITGAGTGELFF. CDR3 in DNA: TGTGCCAGCAGTATCACAGGGGCGGGTACCGGGGAGCTGTTTTTT.

This clonotype was picked up many times. The chain couples TRBV12-3 or TRBV12-4 to TRBJ1-1; D is unclear. This CDR3 comprises 11 residues. The ends were cut back, 3 bases at V and 7 bases at J, with 6 bases in the middle. CDR3 loop: CASSFWGEAFF. CDR3 DNA: TGTGCCAGCAGTTTTTGGGGTGAAGCTTTCTTT.

In its sample, this clonotype was seen many times. The genes are TRBV18 and TRBJ1-6; D is ambiguous. V lost 4 bases, J lost 5 bases, and 6 bases lay in between. This CDR3 is 13 amino acids long. Germline values: CDR1 KGHSH, CDR2 LQKENI. CDR3 sequence reads: CASSLHHNSPLHF. CDR3 DNA: TGTGCCAGCTCACTACACCATAATTCACCCCTCCACTTT.

The V gene is TRBV15, the J gene TRBJ2-1, with D tentatively TRBD2 (6 bases). Between the trimmed V and J ends, which lost 1 base and 5 bases, there was a span of 24 bases. There are 19 residues in the CDR3. The germline CDR1 and CDR2 sequences are LNHNV and YYDKDF (reference sequence). Here the CDR3 DNA reads TGTGCCACCAGCAGAGCCGGGGCCGGGAGAAGGATCACCGACAATGAGCAGTTCTTC. Protein product: CATSRAGAGRRITDNEQFF.

A remark on this clonotype: One base away lies a much larger clone, so this may be a sequencing read error. The CDR3 loop is CASSYPWSGANEQYF. The CDR3 DNA follows: TGTGCCAGCAGTTACCCGTGGTCGGGAGCCAACGAGCAGTACTTC. The V and J genes are TRBV6-5 and TRBJ2-7; maybe TRBD2 (6 bases). Germline CDR1 reads MNHEY; CDR2 reads SVGAGI. This CDR3 region has 15 residues. Trimming removed 2 bases at V and 5 bases at J, with 16 bases between.

This clonotype was observed many times. The chain recombines TRBV28 with TRBJ1-1; possible D gene TRBD1, 5 bases. CDR3 length: 12 amino acids. CDR1 and CDR2 (germline): MDHEN, SYDVKM. V was clipped by 6 bases and J by 7 bases, with 12 bases between them. Here the CDR3 reads CASRAGGYEAFF. In DNA, the CDR3 is TGTGCCAGCAGGGCCGGGGGGTATGAAGCTTTCTTT.

The table lists this clonotype with a few counts. The chain uses TRBV7-9 and TRBJ1-3; 11 bases agree with TRBD1. The J segment lost 1 base and the V segment lost 2 bases, leaving 4 bases of the junction unmatched. CDR3 length: 17 residues. The germline CDR1 and CDR2 sequences are SEHNR and FQNEAQ (reference sequence). The CDR3: CASSLYGQGASGNTIYF. Written as DNA, the CDR3 is TGTGCCAGCAGCTTATACGGACAGGGGGCATCTGGAAACACCATATATTTT.

The sample holds many counts of this clonotype. The DNA for the CDR3 is TGTGCCAGTAGTATAAGGGGGCTGGAGTACTCCTACGAGCAGTACTTC. The encoded protein is CASSIRGLEYSYEQYF. This chain uses TRBV19 with TRBJ2-7, with TRBD1 identical over 7 bases. Trimming removed 2 bases from V and 0 bases from J; junction bases left unmatched: 7. The CDR3 extends over 16 amino acids. CDR1 is LNHDA and CDR2 is SQIVND in the germline V gene (reference sequence).

Ten or more counts support this clonotype. V and J are TRBV30 and TRBJ2-7, with TRBD1 matching 8 bases. CDR1 is GTSNPN, CDR2 SVGIG, per germline (reference sequence). The CDR3 totals 14 residues. The V segment lost 2 bases and the J segment 1 base; nucleotides outside the gene matches: 4. The CDR3 DNA reads as TGTGCCTGGAGTCCCTACAGGGGGTCCTACGAGCAGTACTTC. This codes for CAWSPYRGSYEQYF.

This clonotype was detected ten times or more. The V gene is TRBV2, the J gene TRBJ1-5, with a weak D call TRBD1 (6 bases). The CDR3 covers 14 residues. The V end lost 9 bases, the J end lost 2 bases, and 14 bases lay between the germline ends. Germline V lookup: CDR1 SNHLY, CDR2 FYNNEI. CDR3 sequence reads: CASWGGPGNQPQHF. CDR3 sequence (DNA): TGTGCCAGTTGGGGGGGGCCCGGCAATCAGCCCCAGCATTTT.

This clonotype was counted between two and nine times. V and J are TRBV30 and TRBJ1-4; TRBD1 matches at 7 bases. V shed 2 bases, J shed 3 bases, and the junction held 6 bases outside the gene matches. From germline, CDR1 is GTSNPN and CDR2 SVGIG (reference sequence). The CDR3 loop spans 15 amino acids. CDR3 DNA: TGTGCCTGGAGTCCCACAGGGGAGGCTAATGAAAAACTGTTTTTT. It translates to CAWSPTGEANEKLFF.

For this clonotype: With a much larger clone just one base away, this may be a read error. The chain couples TRBV7-9 to TRBJ2-1; 10 nucleotides agree with TRBD1. The V and J ends lost 5 bases and 6 bases, in that order; junction bases with no gene match: 13. Germline loops: CDR1 SEHNR, CDR2 FQNEAQ (reference sequence). This CDR3 spans 17 amino acids. The CDR3 DNA reads as TGTGCCAGCAGCCGCCTAAGAGACAGGGGGCTTAGCAATGAGCAGTTCTTC. It codes for CASSRLRDRGLSNEQFF.

In the case of this clonotype: Likely a read error: the CDR3 ends without its conserved phenylalanine or tryptophan. CDR3 amino acids: CASSYSSSYNEQFS. CDR3 DNA: TGTGCCAGCAGTTACTCGAGCTCCTACAATGAGCAGTTCTCC. The chain recombines TRBV6-2 or TRBV6-3 with TRBJ2-1, with D unclear. Trimming left V 0 bases short and J 0 bases short, with 3 bases between. The CDR3 consists of 14 residues. Germline V gene lookup returns CDR1 MNHEY and CDR2 SVGEGT.

This clonotype was counted at least ten times. This rearrangement joins TRBV5-1 to TRBJ2-1, with TRBD2 matching over 14 bases. With V trimmed by 4 bases and J by 0 bases, 15 bases remained unmatched. This CDR3 has 21 residues. Looked up from germline, CDR1 is SGHRS and CDR2 is YFSETQ. CDR3: CASSIYPTSGRAGSSYNEQFF. The CDR3 nucleotides are TGCGCCAGCAGCATATACCCGACTAGCGGGAGGGCGGGAAGCTCCTACAATGAGCAGTTCTTC.

This clonotype was detected ten times or more. The rearrangement links TRBV7-3 to TRBJ1-1; D gene ambiguous. Germline values: CDR1 SGHTA, CDR2 FQGTGA. The V and J ends lost 2 bases and 0 bases respectively, with 7 bases between them. The CDR3 covers 14 residues. CDR3 protein: CASSLGPMNTEAFF. CDR3 coding DNA: TGTGCCAGCAGCTTAGGCCCAATGAACACTGAAGCTTTCTTT.

This clonotype was observed at least ten times. The V gene is TRBV7-3, the J gene TRBJ1-5; D might be TRBD1 (6 bases). In germline, CDR1 is SGHTA, CDR2 FQGTGA. Trimming cost V 1 base and J 2 bases, with 12 bases left between them. There are 16 residues in the CDR3. The CDR3 protein is CASSLSDRYRNQPQHF. The CDR3 coding sequence is TGTGCCAGCAGCTTAAGCGACAGGTATCGCAATCAGCCCCAGCATTTT.

This clonotype came up a few times. The chain employs TRBV6-1 and TRBJ1-2; D is possibly TRBD1 (6 bases). CDR3 length: 14 residues. V lost 8 bases and J 8 bases, leaving 21 bases between the germline ends. CDR1 and CDR2 from the germline V gene are MNHNS and SASEGT. CDR3 in DNA: TGTGCCAGCTCTCTGGACAGAGCACAATGGGGCTACACCTTC. It is translated as CASSLDRAQWGYTF.

To note about this clonotype: Possible read error: a much larger clone is one base away. V gene TRBV7-2 combines with J gene TRBJ2-1, with D tentatively TRBD1 or TRBD2 (5 bases each). V lost 3 bases and J lost 0, with 9 bases in between. This CDR3 comprises 15 residues. The germline gives CDR1 SGHTA, CDR2 FQGNSA. The CDR3 loop is CASSFPGPSYNEQFF. DNA for the CDR3: TGTGCCAGCAGCTTCCCGGGGCCCTCCTACAATGAGCAGTTCTTC.

A remark on this clonotype: One base away lies a much larger clone, so this may be a sequencing read error. V usage is TRBV10-3 and J usage is TRBJ2-2; unclear D gene. The CDR3 loop spans 15 amino acids. Germline CDR1 ENHRY, CDR2 SYGVKD. Deletions cut 5 bases from V and 4 bases from J, with 14 bases between. The CDR3 sequence is CAISLWAASTGELFF. CDR3 bases: TGTGCCATCAGTCTATGGGCAGCTAGCACCGGGGAGCTGTTTTTT.

This clonotype has ten or more counts. The genes are TRBV5-6 and TRBJ2-1; 9 nucleotides align to TRBD1. In germline, CDR1 is SGHDT, CDR2 YYEEEE. V lost 3 bases and J lost 8; bases outside the gene matches: 6. The length of the CDR3 is 14 residues. CDR3 sequence: CASSSTGGGDEQFF. The CDR3 DNA is TGTGCCAGCAGCTCTACAGGGGGCGGGGATGAGCAGTTCTTC.

This clonotype was seen many times. J is TRBJ2-7 and V is TRBV29-1; weak D call: TRBD2 (6 bases). Germline values: CDR1 SQVTM, CDR2 ANQGSEA. CDR3 length: 11 residues. Between the trimmed V and J ends, which lost 6 bases and 7 bases, there was a span of 13 bases. This CDR3 reads CSVTRVEEQYF. Here the CDR3 DNA reads TGCAGCGTGACTAGGGTTGAAGAGCAGTACTTC.

The gene calls are TRBV28 and TRBJ2-1; 9 nucleotides line up with TRBD2. This CDR3 has 16 amino acids. Germline V CDR1 and CDR2: MDHEN, SYDVKM. V lost 4 bases, J lost 2 bases, and 6 bases stayed unmatched. In nucleotides, the CDR3 is TGTGCCAGCAGTTGGCGGGAGGGCACCCCCTACAATGAGCAGTTCTTC. Translating it yields CASSWREGTPYNEQFF.